This T cell receptor beta chain was identified in a study of T cell responses to AZD1222 COVID-19 vaccine listed by TCRdb under 2021. With respect to the entire study: TCR sequencing covered more than 230 trial participants: 200 to 210 given two doses of AZD1222 and 26 given two doses of MenACWY control vaccine. Trial participants were enrolled by age into subgroups of 18-55, 56-69 and 70-plus years, and around 140, 26 and 57 TCR-sequenced participants, respectively, were included in these subgroups.

The CDR3 regions of human TCRbeta chains were analyzed by immunosequencing. The authors' analysis ran thus. TCRs in the repertoires were compared against a reference library of SARS-CoV-2-specific TCRs that had been generated with the MIRA antigen-specificity platform. Breadth was defined as the fraction of unique TCRs that were SARS-CoV-2-associated, and depth was defined as the fraction of total T cells that were SARS-CoV-2-associated. Using the MIRA data, each spike-specific TCR was mapped to the spike region that the TCR reacts to and placed in a CD4 or CD8 class. Log10-transformed breadth and depth values were compared by one-way ANOVA with Sidak's multiple comparisons tests. Not all clones reach the TCRdb copy of this immuneACCESS table, which keeps in-frame sequences only. Checked studies attribute under half of the gap to unresolved V genes and leave the rest unexplained. Clonal size and the V and J genes are those of that table, whereas D and trimming came from the DNA. The sample table holds fewer than 110,000 clones, of which more than 70% were seen once. Together, the top ten hold approximately 10% of the sample.

V gives up 9 bases and J gives up 3 bases, and the segment between their germline ends measures 7 bases. The CDR3, from cysteine to phenylalanine, totals 12 residues. Only the CDR3 DNA is retained, 36 bases long and in frame from the first base. Sequences KGHDR (CDR1) and SFDVKD (CDR2) are obtained from the germline V gene. To note about this clone: The antigen it binds to is not known. No base-level quality is on record; no much larger clone is a single base apart.

Findings and caveats that apply to the study as a whole: Most participants were white British and females outnumbered males, and the authors suggested that clonal diversity may have been underestimated. Because no day 14 peak-response samples were available, repertoires were characterized only after the peak T cell response. CD4 TCRs associated with the vaccine covered the entire spike protein, and the dominant responses were in regions 160-218 and 743-854. Reportedly, close to half of the unique spike-specific TCRs recognized epitopes lying outside the regions that are mutated in the B.1.351 and B.1.1.7 variants. In the small 56-69-year group, the increase in depth fell short of significance, most likely because of low power. After two AZD1222 doses, both the breadth and the depth of spike-specific TCRs were significantly higher than at day 0 and than in MenACWY recipients. Conclusions about previously exposed vaccinees are limited because only five to seven AZD1222 recipients were SARS-CoV-2 seropositive at baseline.

The sample's time point label, decoded: about 28 days (+/-7) after the second vaccine dose. AZD1222 recipients given second doses at about 4 weeks or at about 12 weeks were pooled, since spike-specific TCR depth and breadth were not found to differ between the two schedules. Vaccinee samples came from UK trials COV001 and COV002, including a single-blind randomized controlled phase 2/3 trial of AZD1222 (ChAdOx1 nCoV-19) in healthy adults. Trial participant PBMC samples were collected at day 0 and day 28 after the second dose for TCRbeta chain sequencing. This TCR was recovered from an adult who received the AZD1222 COVID-19 vaccine. This sequence uses TRBV24-1 and TRBJ2-2, and TRBD2 may be the D gene, going by 6 matching bases. The starting material was peripheral blood, obtained 28 days after the second AZD1222 dose. The nucleotide sequence is given as TGTGCCACCTCGGGGGACACCGGGGAGCTGTTTTTT. Its product reads: CATSGDTGELFF.